This T cell receptor beta chain was sequenced for a study of low-dose radiotherapy and immunotherapy resistance in tumors. Overall study: Intravenous ipilimumab 1 mg/kg every six weeks was given with nivolumab 240 mg every two weeks. Daily intake of oral aspirin 300 mg by patients lasted four cycles and began on cycle 1 day 1. The study administered intravenous cyclophosphamide at 200 mg/m2 every two weeks, one day ahead of radiation and immunotherapy.

Documented time point: after trial treatment. Treatment specified: LDRT plus nivolumab, ipilimumab, low-dose cyclophosphamide and aspirin (RACIN trial). Ten or more counts support this clonotype. Primers used for first-strand cDNA, a TRAV- and TRBV-specific set, covered both alpha and beta chains. TCR amplification ran about 20 PCR cycles using constant-region and V-primer adapter primers. Isolated mRNA underwent amplification via in vitro transcription. One entry per CDR3 protein results from TCRdb running MiXCR on the reads. The profile shows tens of thousands of distinct CDR3 sequences, 20% to 25% of them singletons. Germline lookup yields CDR1 MNHNY and CDR2 SVGAGI (reference sequence). V lost 2 bases, J lost 5 bases, and 13 bases lay in between. The CDR3 loop spans 15 amino acids.

This sequence joins TRBV6-6 and TRBJ1-5; D is possibly TRBD1 (5 bases). The sequences come from PBMCs, collected after low-dose radiotherapy plus immunotherapy. The sequence derives from a female donor with ovarian cancer. The CDR3 region is CASSYGVQGYQPQHF. Here the CDR3 DNA reads TGTGCCAGCAGTTACGGGGTGCAGGGATATCAGCCCCAGCATTTT.